The present T cell receptor beta chain was sequenced within a study of blood T cell repertoires in COVID-19. Study details: There were acute and convalescent COVID-19 samples, and they came from the United States, Italy and Spain. The cDNA or gDNA used as material had been derived from T cells, B-cell-depleted T cells, or PBMCs.

Original handling: Estimation of nucleated cell counts relied on the amplification of reference gene primers. Clones were read by immunoSEQ multiplex PCR, and TCRdb kept only the in-frame ones, dropping some. V, J and clone size were drawn from that table, and D and trimming were deduced from the DNA. The repertoire holds over 250,000 clones, with 87% as singletons. The CDR3 length is 13 residues. Losses at the gene ends were 3 bases for V and 8 bases for J; bases not matched to a gene: 8. CDR1 and CDR2 (germline): GTSNPN, SVGIG (reference sequence). Sequenced: peripheral blood. The receptor was derived from a woman aged 35 to 49 who had recovered from COVID-19. The chain links TRBV30 to TRBJ1-2; TRBD1 matches at 8 bases. The CDR3 nucleotides are TGTGCCTGGAGGCCAGGGGGCGCGGGGGGCTACACCTTC. This codes for CAWRPGGAGGYTF.